The rows below give T cell receptor beta chains drawn from one sample of a study of blood T cell repertoires in COVID-19. Sequencing was performed with immunoSEQ multiplex PCR; in TCRdb, only in-frame clones are kept and a portion is missing. The sample includes about 63,000 clones, 85% to 90% of them seen just once. Sequencing was done on a sample of peripheral blood. Receptors originate from a man aged 50-60 years with active COVID-19. The CDR3 runs from the conserved cysteine through the conserved F or W. The D gene is left open where the match is weak. Rows give clone size only sometimes, using once, few, many, or a class for an expanded clone.

TRBD1,TRBV19,14,NA,TRBJ2-7,CASSMTGGSYEQYF,TGTGCCAGTAGTATGACAGGGGGCAGCTACGAGCAGTACTTC
NA,TRBV29-1,12,NA,TRBJ1-2,CSVEGAKNGYTF,TGCAGCGTTGAGGGGGCGAAGAATGGCTACACCTTC
TRBD2,TRBV9,19,NA,TRBJ2-1,CASSAGDLRTSGIYNEQFF,TGTGCCAGCAGCGCAGGGGATCTCAGGACTAGCGGGATTTACAATGAGCAGTTCTTC
TRBD1,TRBV6-5,14,few,TRBJ2-5,CASTRGQAKETQYF,TGTGCCAGCACCCGAGGACAGGCTAAAGAGACCCAGTACTTC
TRBD2,TRBV27,17,NA,TRBJ2-2,CASSFGALAVNTGELFF,TGTGCCAGCAGTTTCGGCGCTCTAGCGGTGAACACCGGGGAGCTGTTTTTT
NA,TRBV6-6,15,NA,TRBJ1-5,CASRPSRDIGQPQHF,TGTGCCAGCAGACCTTCCAGGGATATAGGTCAGCCCCAGCATTTT
TRBD1,TRBV9,15,NA,TRBJ2-2,CASSAGQGPTGELFF,TGTGCCAGCAGCGCGGGACAGGGGCCCACCGGGGAGCTGTTTTTT
NA,TRBV29-1,12,NA,TRBJ2-1,CSVVWEFNEQFF,TGCAGCGTTGTTTGGGAGTTCAATGAGCAGTTCTTC
TRBD1,TRBV19,13,NA,TRBJ2-7,CASSTTGGNEQYF,TGTGCCAGTAGTACTACAGGGGGGAACGAGCAGTACTTC
NA,TRBV10-3,17,NA,TRBJ2-5,CAISEPPYVPSGETQYF,TGTGCCATCAGTGAGCCCCCTTATGTCCCATCAGGCGAGACCCAGTACTTC
TRBD1,TRBV6-2/TRBV6-3,15,NA,TRBJ2-7,CASSTPRQGTHEQYF,TGTGCCAGCAGTACCCCTCGACAGGGGACCCACGAGCAGTACTTC
NA,TRBV6-2/TRBV6-3,15,few,TRBJ1-5,CASSTSGQGNQPQHF,NA
NA,TRBV10-3,12,NA,TRBJ1-6,CAISGDNSPLHF,TGTGCCATCAGCGGTGATAATTCACCCCTCCACTTT
NA,TRBV29-1,15,NA,TRBJ1-3,CSVSPSVYSGNTIYF,TGCAGCGTTTCACCATCAGTATACTCTGGAAACACCATATATTTT
NA,TRBV4-3,16,NA,TRBJ1-5,CASSPRLGWSNQPQHF,TGCGCCAGCAGCCCCCGACTTGGGTGGAGCAATCAGCCCCAGCATTTT
TRBD1,TRBV5-4,15,NA,TRBJ1-1,CASRFQGAPNTEAFF,TGTGCCAGCAGGTTTCAGGGGGCGCCGAACACTGAAGCTTTCTTT
TRBD1,TRBV7-6,15,NA,TRBJ2-5,CASSPRTGSRETQYF,TGTGCCAGCAGCCCTAGGACAGGGAGTCGAGAGACCCAGTACTTC
TRBD1,TRBV6-2/TRBV6-3,17,NA,TRBJ1-5,CASSRTGTGRSNQPQHF,TGTGCCAGCAGTCGGACCGGGACAGGTAGGAGCAATCAGCCCCAGCATTTT
NA,TRBV5-1,13,once,TRBJ1-1,CASSFGGDTEAFF,TGCGCCAGCAGCTTTGGAGGGGACACTGAAGCTTTCTTT
TRBD2,TRBV14,16,NA,TRBJ2-5,CASSQDRLAGIETQYF,TGTGCCAGCAGCCAAGATAGGCTAGCGGGAATAGAGACCCAGTACTTC
NA,TRBV5-1,14,NA,TRBJ1-2,CASSLDRDTYGYTF,TGCGCCAGCAGCTTGGACCGGGACACCTATGGCTACACCTTC
TRBD1,TRBV28,13,NA,TRBJ2-7,CASSSGQGYEQYF,TGTGCCAGCAGTTCAGGACAGGGCTACGAGCAGTACTTC
NA,TRBV6-6,11,NA,TRBJ2-7,CASSQRLEQYF,TGTGCCAGCAGCCAGCGCCTAGAGCAGTACTTC
TRBD1,TRBV27,15,NA,TRBJ2-1,CASSLWGQGVNEQFF,TGTGCCAGCAGTTTATGGGGACAGGGTGTCAATGAGCAGTTCTTC
NA,TRBV30,18,once,TRBJ2-1,CAWRWSGMGGAAYNEQFF,TGTGCCTGGCGGTGGAGCGGGATGGGGGGGGCCGCCTACAATGAGCAGTTCTTC
TRBD1,TRBV7-9,15,few,TRBJ2-3,CASSRRTGVTDTQYF,TGTGCCAGCAGCCGAAGGACAGGGGTTACAGATACGCAGTATTTT
TRBD2,TRBV9,15,NA,TRBJ2-1,CASSVAGGPNNEQFF,TGTGCCAGCAGCGTCGCGGGAGGGCCTAACAATGAGCAGTTCTTC
NA,TRBV28,15,NA,TRBJ1-5,CASSFIPYSNQPQHF,TGTGCCAGCAGTTTCATCCCCTATAGCAATCAGCCCCAGCATTTT
NA,TRBV14,13,NA,TRBJ1-2,CASSQVQDYGYTF,TGTGCCAGCAGCCAAGTACAGGACTATGGCTACACCTTC
NA,TRBV7-8,13,NA,TRBJ2-1,CASSLPRSDEQFF,TGTGCCAGCAGCTTACCGAGGTCGGATGAGCAGTTCTTC
NA,TRBV6-2/TRBV6-3,13,NA,TRBJ1-1,CASRYRQLGEAFF,TGTGCCAGCAGGTACAGGCAACTAGGCGAAGCTTTCTTT
NA,TRBV7-9,14,NA,TRBJ2-1,CASSLSVSYNEQFF,TGTGCCAGCAGCTTATCAGTCTCCTACAATGAGCAGTTCTTC
TRBD2,TRBV7-2,15,NA,TRBJ2-1,CASNRLAGGNNEQFF,TGTGCCAGCAACAGACTAGCGGGAGGGAACAATGAGCAGTTCTTC
TRBD1,TRBV24-1,18,NA,TRBJ2-1,CATSDFGTGRGLYNEQFF,TGTGCCACCAGTGATTTCGGAACGGGCAGGGGGCTCTACAATGAGCAGTTCTTC
TRBD1,TRBV7-2,14,NA,TRBJ1-2,CASSADRGSGGYTF,TGTGCCAGCAGCGCAGACAGGGGTTCGGGTGGCTACACCTTC
TRBD1,TRBV7-2,15,NA,TRBJ2-1,CASSSGQGSYNEQFF,TGTGCCAGCAGCTCCGGACAGGGGTCCTACAATGAGCAGTTCTTC
NA,TRBV30,14,many,TRBJ1-2,CAWTVGVIGYGYTF,TGTGCCTGGACGGTCGGGGTAATAGGCTATGGCTACACCTTC
TRBD2,TRBV28,20,NA,TRBJ2-4,CASSSRLAIAGPLGKNIQYF,TGTGCCAGCAGTTCCCGTCTTGCTATAGCGGGACCATTGGGCAAAAACATTCAGTACTTC
NA,TRBV29-1,11,NA,TRBJ1-1,CSVDSPLEAFF,TGCAGCGTTGATTCGCCCCTAGAAGCTTTCTTT
NA,TRBV28,16,NA,TRBJ2-7,CASSSAGLTASYEQYF,TGTGCCAGCAGTTCCGCCGGACTCACCGCCTCCTACGAGCAGTACTTC
NA,TRBV27,15,NA,TRBJ2-1,CASSLRGGRGNEQFF,TGTGCCAGCAGTTTAAGGGGGGGCCGGGGGAATGAGCAGTTCTTC
TRBD2,TRBV6-2/TRBV6-3,16,few,TRBJ2-7,CASSHSGTSLPYEQYF,TGTGCCAGCAGCCACTCCGGGACTAGCCTCCCCTACGAGCAGTACTTC
NA,TRBV15,14,NA,TRBJ2-1,CATSSPTSVNEQFF,TGTGCCACCAGCTCACCGACATCAGTCAATGAGCAGTTCTTC
TRBD1,TRBV7-8,16,NA,TRBJ2-7,CASSVTGTVNSYEQYF,TGTGCCAGCAGCGTAACCGGGACAGTAAATTCCTACGAGCAGTACTTC
TRBD1,TRBV7-9,14,NA,TRBJ2-5,CASSRDSNEETQYF,TGTGCCAGCTCCCGGGACAGTAACGAAGAGACCCAGTACTTC
TRBD2,TRBV7-2,16,NA,TRBJ2-7,CASSLSTGLRAYEQYF,TGTGCCAGCAGCTTAAGTACGGGACTACGAGCCTACGAGCAGTACTTC
TRBD1,TRBV19,12,NA,TRBJ1-5,CASSGQGITQHF,TGTGCCAGTAGTGGACAGGGAATTACCCAGCATTTT
NA,TRBV28,14,NA,TRBJ1-1,CASSSGQMNTEAFF,TGTGCCAGCAGTTCCGGACAGATGAACACTGAAGCTTTCTTT
NA,TRBV19,15,NA,TRBJ1-5,CASTPRGGSNQPQHF,TGTGCCAGTACTCCGCGGGGGGGATCAAATCAGCCCCAGCATTTT
TRBD2,TRBV7-2,18,few,TRBJ2-7,CASSLGFGSSGRAYEQYF,TGTGCCAGCAGCTTAGGGTTCGGATCTAGCGGGAGGGCCTACGAGCAGTACTTC
TRBD2,TRBV6-6,14,NA,TRBJ2-7,CASSPSGSSYEQYF,TGTGCCAGCAGTCCTAGCGGGAGTTCCTACGAGCAGTACTTC
NA,TRBV10-3,15,NA,TRBJ1-3,CAISELLEKGNTIYF,TGTGCCATCAGTGAGTTGTTGGAGAAGGGAAACACCATATATTTT
NA,TRBV27,13,NA,TRBJ2-3,CASSLQPDSLGYF,TGTGCCAGCAGTCTCCAGCCGGACAGCTTGGGGTATTTT
NA,TRBV5-1,14,NA,TRBJ1-1,CASSPETQNTEAFF,TGCGCCAGCAGCCCCGAAACACAGAACACTGAAGCTTTCTTT
NA,TRBV10-3,15,NA,TRBJ1-2,CAISASTDTVYGYTF,TGTGCCATCAGTGCCTCTACAGATACTGTCTATGGCTACACCTTC
TRBD2,TRBV10-3,14,NA,TRBJ2-1,CAISEQLAPIEQFF,TGTGCCATCAGTGAGCAACTAGCGCCTATAGAGCAGTTCTTC